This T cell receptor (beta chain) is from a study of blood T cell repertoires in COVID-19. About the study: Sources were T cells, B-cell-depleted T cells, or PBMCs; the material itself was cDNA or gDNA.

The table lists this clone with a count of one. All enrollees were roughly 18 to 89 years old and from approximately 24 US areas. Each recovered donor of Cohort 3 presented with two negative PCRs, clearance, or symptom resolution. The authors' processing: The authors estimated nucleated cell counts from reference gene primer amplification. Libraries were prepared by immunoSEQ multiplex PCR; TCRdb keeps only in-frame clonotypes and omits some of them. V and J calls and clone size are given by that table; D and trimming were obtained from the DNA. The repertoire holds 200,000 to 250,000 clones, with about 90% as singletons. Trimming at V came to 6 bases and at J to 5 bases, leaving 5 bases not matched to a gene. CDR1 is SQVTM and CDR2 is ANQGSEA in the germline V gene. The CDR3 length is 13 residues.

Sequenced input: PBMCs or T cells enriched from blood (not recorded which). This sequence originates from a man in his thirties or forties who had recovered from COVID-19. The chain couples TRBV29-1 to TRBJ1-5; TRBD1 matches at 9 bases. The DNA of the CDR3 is TGCAGCGTAGGGACAGGGTGGGATCAGCCCCAGCATTTT. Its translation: CSVGTGWDQPQHF. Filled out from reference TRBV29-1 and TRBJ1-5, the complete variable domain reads SAVISQKPSRDICQRGTSLTIQCQVDSQVTMMFWYRQQPGQSLTLIATANQGSEATYESGFVIDKFPISRPNLTFSTLTVSNMSPEDSSIYLCSVGTGWDQPQHFGDGTRLSIL.